This T cell receptor beta chain was recorded in a study of identifying expanded T cells in peripheral blood. Germline V gene data show CDR1 as SGHAT and CDR2 as FQNNGV. The CDR3 runs to 15 residues. V was cut by 2 bases and J by 4 bases, with 14 bases left in between. Profiling relied on immunoSEQ multiplex PCR, and the TCRdb table lists in-frame clones only, not all of them. The sample includes roughly 81,000 clones, less than 90% seen only once; the top ten take 20%. The TCR comes from a person aged 18 to 70 in good health. The chain joins TRBV11-2 to TRBJ2-5; D is perhaps TRBD2 (6 bases). The sample consisted of blood. Here the CDR3 reads CASSLNPGLRETQYF. The CDR3 DNA reads TGTGCCAGCAGCTTAAACCCGGGACTCAGAGAGACCCAGTACTTC.